This TCR beta chain came from a study of human T cells and chemical hapten exposure. About the research overall: TCR yields per sample varied, mainly owing to small pooled library volume differences.

In TCRdb, the RACE reads were re-called with MiXCR into one record per CDR3 protein. The table lists some 100,000 distinct CDR3 sequences, approximately 8.8% of them singletons, with 2.5% to 3.5% in the top ten. Time point of the sample: patch test 2, 6 weeks after DPC sensitization. Described treatment: therapeutic diphenylcyclopropenone sensitization with weekly scalp DPC. This clonotype was counted a few times. The sequence was collected from a middle-aged woman with alopecia areata. Some clones in this sample may be carry-over from other donors' samples. This specimen was whole blood, taken in connection with sensitization to the hapten diphenylcyclopropenone (DPC).

Here the CDR3 reads CASSPGKRGPRDTQYF. The CDR3 DNA follows: TGCGCCAGCAGCCCCGGGAAGCGGGGGCCCCGGGATACGCAGTATTTT. This chain joins TRBV4-1 and TRBJ2-3, with 8 bases fitting TRBD2. Germline V gene lookup returns CDR1 MGHRA and CDR2 YSYEKL. V trimming: 4 bases; J trimming: 6 bases; junction bases outside the gene matches: 12. The CDR3 totals 16 residues.